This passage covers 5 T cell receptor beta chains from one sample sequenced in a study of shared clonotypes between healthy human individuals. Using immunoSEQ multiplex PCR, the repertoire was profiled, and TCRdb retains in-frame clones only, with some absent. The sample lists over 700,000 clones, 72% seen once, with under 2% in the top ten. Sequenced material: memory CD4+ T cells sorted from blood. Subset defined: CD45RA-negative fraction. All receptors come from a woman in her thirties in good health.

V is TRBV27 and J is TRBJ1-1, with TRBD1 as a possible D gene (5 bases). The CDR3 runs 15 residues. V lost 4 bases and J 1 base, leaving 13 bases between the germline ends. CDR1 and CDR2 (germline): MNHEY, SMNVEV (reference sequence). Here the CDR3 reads CASSSGGGRNTEAFF. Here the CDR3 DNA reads TGTGCCAGCAGTTCCGGGGGGGGTCGGAACACTGAAGCTTTCTTT.

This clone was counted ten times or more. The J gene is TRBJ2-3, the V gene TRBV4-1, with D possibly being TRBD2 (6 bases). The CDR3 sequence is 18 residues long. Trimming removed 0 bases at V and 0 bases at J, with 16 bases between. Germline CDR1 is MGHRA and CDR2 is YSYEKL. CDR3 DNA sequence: TGCGCCAGCAGCCAAGATACCGGGGAGGCTGCTAGCACAGATACGCAGTATTTT. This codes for CASSQDTGEAASTDTQYF.

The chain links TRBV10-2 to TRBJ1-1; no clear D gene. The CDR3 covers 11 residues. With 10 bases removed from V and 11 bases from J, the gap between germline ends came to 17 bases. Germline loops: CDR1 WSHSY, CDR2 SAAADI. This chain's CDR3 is CATRSPAWAFF. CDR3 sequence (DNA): TGCGCCACCCGCTCCCCGGCATGGGCTTTCTTT.

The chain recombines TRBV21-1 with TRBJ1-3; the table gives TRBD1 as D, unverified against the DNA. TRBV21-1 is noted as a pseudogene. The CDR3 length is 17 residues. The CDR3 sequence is CASSNSQETRSGNTIYF. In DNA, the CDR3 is TGTGCCAGCAGCAACTCACAGGAGACTCGCTCTGGAAACACCATATATTTT.

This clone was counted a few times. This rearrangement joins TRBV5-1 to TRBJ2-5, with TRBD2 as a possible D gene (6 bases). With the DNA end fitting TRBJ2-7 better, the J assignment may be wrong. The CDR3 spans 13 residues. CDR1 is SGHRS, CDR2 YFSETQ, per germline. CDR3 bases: TGCGCCAGCAGCTTTAGCGGCTCCTACGAGCAGTACTTC. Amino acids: CASSFSGSYEQYF.